One TCR beta chain is described in this entry. Its antigen has not been determined. Qualities for individual bases were not recorded, and no much larger clone is one base off. This record belongs to a study of control samples from healthy donors and cancer patients (dated by TCRdb to the early 2020s). The library relied on the immunoSEQ multiplex PCR assay. The source is immuneACCESS, and TCRdb retained only in-frame sequences with V and J called. Part of the clones is not carried over; for the studies checked, unresolved V genes explain less than half of this, and the remainder is unexplained. Within this sample are some 150,000 clones, with about 89% of them counted one time only. The biggest ten clones account for about 7.1% of the sample. The cysteine opens and the phenylalanine closes a CDR3 of 13 amino acids. The sequence is cut down to CDR3 DNA, 39 bases in frame from base 1. According to the germline V gene (reference sequence), CDR1 reads WNHNN and CDR2 reads SYGVQD. A distance of 11 bases separates the germline ends of V and J, which lose 6 bases and 6 bases respectively.

Sequenced: blood. The rearrangement joined TRBV10-1 to TRBJ2-2; possibly the D gene is TRBD1, per 6 matching bases. This sequence was found in a man between 18 and 35 years old in good health. The DNA is as follows: TGCGCCAGCAGCCCGACAGGCGCCGGGGAGCTGTTTTTT. This is translated as CASSPTGAGELFF.